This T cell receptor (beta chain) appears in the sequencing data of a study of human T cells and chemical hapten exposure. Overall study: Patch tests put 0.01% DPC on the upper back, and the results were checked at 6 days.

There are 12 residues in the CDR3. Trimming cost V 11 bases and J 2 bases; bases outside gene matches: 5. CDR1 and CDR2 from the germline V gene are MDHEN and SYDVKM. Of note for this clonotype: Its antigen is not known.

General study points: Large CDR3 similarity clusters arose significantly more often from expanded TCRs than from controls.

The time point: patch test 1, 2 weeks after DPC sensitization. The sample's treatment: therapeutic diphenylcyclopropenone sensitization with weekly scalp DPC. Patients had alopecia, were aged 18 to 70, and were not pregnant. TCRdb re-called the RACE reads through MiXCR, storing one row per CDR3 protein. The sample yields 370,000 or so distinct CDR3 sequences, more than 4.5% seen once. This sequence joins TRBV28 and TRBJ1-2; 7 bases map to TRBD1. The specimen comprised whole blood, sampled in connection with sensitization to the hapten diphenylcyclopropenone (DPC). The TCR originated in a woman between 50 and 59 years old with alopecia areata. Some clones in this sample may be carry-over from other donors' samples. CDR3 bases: TGTGCCCTCCGGGACAGCAACTATGGCTACACCTTC. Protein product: CALRDSNYGYTF.